The clone carrying this T cell receptor beta chain came up once. Antigen unknown. The CDR3 contains 15 residues. Trimming took 3 bases from V and 5 from J, leaving 13 bases between them. Germline CDR1 and CDR2: LGHNA and YSLEER. The sample is drawn from a study of cytomegalovirus exposure and HLA in healthy donors. Findings and limits, study-wide: The investigators catalogued 150 to 200 TCR beta chains as cytomegalovirus-associated.

Data came from immunoSEQ multiplex PCR; TCRdb stores just in-frame clones and leaves some out. The repertoire consists of more than 95,000 clones, with 88% occurring once and the leading ten covering around 1.9%. This TCR was recovered from a man younger than 35 in good health and CMV-seronegative. Sequenced material: PBMCs. The chain carries TRBV4-3 and TRBJ2-2; D may be TRBD1 (6 bases). The CDR3 protein is CASSQSGHPTGELFF. Here the CDR3 DNA reads TGCGCCAGCAGCCAGTCGGGACACCCAACCGGGGAGCTGTTTTTT.